Shown below are 17 T cell receptor beta chains from a single sample sequenced in a study of blood T cell repertoires in COVID-19. Produced via immunoSEQ multiplex PCR; TCRdb's table is partial and in-frame only. The top ten hold roughly 12% of the sample, which has more than 20,000 clones, around three quarters seen once. Sequenced input: peripheral blood. The source is a man in his fifties or sixties with active COVID-19.

V gene TRBV30 combines with J gene TRBJ2-3, with TRBD2 matching 9 bases. The germline V gene encodes CDR1 GTSNPN and CDR2 SVGIG (reference sequence). Unmatched junction bases numbered 8, after V lost 7 bases and J lost 0 bases. The CDR3 totals 15 residues. The CDR3 DNA reads as TGTGCCTCCAGTAGCGGGGGAATAAGCACAGATACGCAGTATTTT. It specifies CASSSGGISTDTQYF. The variable domain in full, completed from reference TRBV30 and TRBJ2-3, reads SQTIHQWPATLVQPVGSPLSLECTVEGTSNPNLYWYRQAAGRGLQLLFYSVGIGQISSEVPQNLSASRPQDRQFILSSKKLLLSDSGFYLCASSSGGISTDTQYFGPGTRLTVL.

The genes are TRBV7-2 and TRBJ2-7, with D perhaps TRBD2 (6 bases). Trimming pared 5 bases from V and 7 bases from J, leaving 12 bases between. The V gene's germline CDR1 is SGHTA and CDR2 FQGNSA. The CDR3 loop spans 12 amino acids. The DNA of the CDR3 is TGTGCCAGCAGCCAGGAGGAGGGGGAGCAGTACTTC. It specifies CASSQEEGEQYF.

The rearrangement links TRBV15 to TRBJ2-7, with 8 positions matching TRBD2. The CDR3 has 17 residues. Per the germline V gene, CDR1 is LNHNV and CDR2 is YYDKDF (reference sequence). V dropped 0 bases and J dropped 3; count of bases not matched to a gene: 10. CDR3 in DNA: TGTGCCACCAGCAGAGATAATAAACGGACTAGCCGCTACGAGCAGTACTTC. This encodes CATSRDNKRTSRYEQYF.

With regard to this clone: A read error may explain this, as a much larger clone is one base away. This chain links TRBV18 with TRBJ2-3; TRBD2 matches at 9 bases. This CDR3 is built from 15 residues. The germline CDR1 and CDR2 sequences are KGHSH and LQKENI. CDR3 DNA sequence: TGTGCCAACTCACCACCCGGGACTAGCAGAGATACGCAGTATTTT. Amino acids: CANSPPGTSRDTQYF.

The chain is built from TRBV25-1 and TRBJ2-1; 8 bases line up with TRBD2. This CDR3 has 14 residues. The trim removed 5 bases at V and 8 bases at J, leaving 8 bases unmatched. Germline CDR1 and CDR2: MGHDK and SYGVNS. CDR3 sequence: CASSRAGETDEQFF. Written as DNA, the CDR3 is TGTGCCAGCAGTCGAGCGGGAGAAACCGATGAGCAGTTCTTC.

This rearrangement joins TRBV12-1 to TRBJ2-7; TRBD2 reflects the table's D call only, with no check against the DNA. TRBV12-1 is a known pseudogene. The CDR3 consists of 14 residues. The CDR3 protein is CASSGREGPYEQYF. CDR3 in DNA: TGTGCCAGCAGCGGTCGGGAAGGCCCCTACGAGCAGTACTTC.

This clone was observed a handful of times. The chain has TRBV6-1 and TRBJ2-7; 7 nucleotides match TRBD1. The CDR3 runs to 14 residues. With 3 bases clipped from V and 2 bases from J, the junction kept 4 bases outside the gene matches. Looked up from germline, CDR1 is MNHNS and CDR2 is SASEGT. The CDR3 DNA reads TGTGCCAGCAGTGAGGGACAGCTCCCCTACGAGCAGTACTTC. Translated: CASSEGQLPYEQYF.

This clone was detected once. The V gene is TRBV5-1, the J gene TRBJ1-2, with 7 bases fitting TRBD1. The V gene end was trimmed by 5 bases and the J gene end by 8 bases; junction bases not matched to a gene: 12. This CDR3 is built from 14 residues. Germline CDR1 SGHRS, CDR2 YFSETQ. The chain's CDR3 is CASRTGTLQGGYTF. CDR3 coding DNA: TGCGCCAGCAGGACAGGGACTTTACAAGGGGGCTACACCTTC. The complete variable domain, with remaining parts taken from reference TRBV5-1 and TRBJ1-2, reads KAGVTQTPRYLIKTRGQQVTLSCSPISGHRSVSWYQQTPGQGLQFLFEYFSETQRNKGNFPGRFSGRQFSNSRSEMNVSTLELGDSALYLCASRTGTLQGGYTFGSGTRLTVV.

The rearrangement joins TRBV9 to TRBJ2-7, with D tentatively TRBD1 (6 bases). V dropped 1 base and J dropped 2 bases, with 13 bases sitting between them. Germline CDR1 is SGDLS and CDR2 is YYNGEE. There are 15 residues in the CDR3. The CDR3 protein is CASSVSGTPTYEQYF. CDR3 DNA: TGTGCCAGCAGCGTATCCGGGACACCGACCTACGAGCAGTACTTC.

This rearrangement joins TRBV7-6 to TRBJ2-4; 7 nucleotides match TRBD2. Unmatched junction bases numbered 0, after V lost 5 bases and J lost 5 bases. The germline V gene encodes CDR1 SGHVS and CDR2 FNYEAQ. This CDR3 spans 12 amino acids. The CDR3 reads CASSGGENIQYF. In DNA form, the CDR3 reads TGTGCCAGCAGCGGGGGGGAAAACATTCAGTACTTC.

V usage is TRBV10-3 and J usage is TRBJ1-2; 7 bases are a match to TRBD1. The V gene end was trimmed by 0 bases and the J gene end by 7 bases; junction bases not matched to a gene: 5. Looked up from germline, CDR1 is ENHRY and CDR2 is SYGVKD. The CDR3 is 14 residues long. The CDR3 DNA follows: TGTGCCATCAGTGAGTCAATTACAGGGGCTGGCTACACCTTC. Amino acid sequence: CAISESITGAGYTF.

The chain couples TRBV2 to TRBJ2-3, with a weak D call TRBD2 (6 bases). Looked up from germline, CDR1 is SNHLY and CDR2 is FYNNEI. This CDR3 is 14 amino acids long. Trimming pared 6 bases from V and 0 bases from J, leaving 10 bases between. CDR3 sequence: CASSRDSSTDTQYF. In nucleotides, the CDR3 is TGTGCCAGCAGCAGGGACTCCAGCACAGATACGCAGTATTTT.

This clone came up a few times. The V call is TRBV5-1, the J call TRBJ2-7; TRBD1 matches at 7 bases. Germline values: CDR1 SGHRS, CDR2 YFSETQ. The trim removed 1 base at V and 4 bases at J, leaving 11 bases unmatched. This CDR3 spans 16 amino acids. In DNA form, the CDR3 reads TGCGCCAGCAGCTTGCCCAGGACAGGACTGGCATACGAGCAGTACTTC. This encodes CASSLPRTGLAYEQYF.

Only one count was recorded for this clone. The rearrangement links TRBV24-1 to TRBJ2-7, with D possibly being TRBD2 (6 bases). The ends were cut back, 4 bases at V and 0 bases at J, with 21 bases in the middle. CDR3 length: 18 residues. The germline V gene has CDR1 KGHDR and CDR2 SFDVKD. For the CDR3, the DNA is TGTGCCACCAGTGACCACCCATATGGCGGGGCCCTCTCCTACGAGCAGTACTTC. Protein: CATSDHPYGGALSYEQYF.

The chain links TRBV30 to TRBJ2-6, with no clear D. Trimming pared 0 bases from V and 0 bases from J, leaving 6 bases between. Germline loops: CDR1 GTSNPN, CDR2 SVGIG (reference sequence). The CDR3 is 15 amino acids. The CDR3 DNA follows: TGTGCCTGGAGTGTACTGAGCTCTGGGGCCAACGTCCTGACTTTC. Protein product: CAWSVLSSGANVLTF.

The rearrangement joins TRBV6-5 to TRBJ1-6; no clear D gene. The CDR3 is 13 amino acids. The germline CDR1 and CDR2 sequences are MNHEY and SVGAGI. V was shortened by 7 bases and J by 7 bases, with 11 bases between the two germline ends. The CDR3 region has the DNA TGTGCCAGCATGAAGGGAGGGAATTCACCCCTCCACTTT. Its protein product is CASMKGGNSPLHF.

In DNA form, the CDR3 reads TGTGCCAGCAGCCAAGGGGTACTAGCGGGAGTTCTTCAGTACTTC. This gives the protein CASSQGVLAGVLQYF. The V gene is TRBV3-1 (or the pseudogene TRBV3-2), the J gene TRBJ2-5, with 11 bases that match TRBD2. This CDR3 spans 15 amino acids. V trimming: 1 base; J trimming: 11 bases; junction bases outside the gene matches: 9. CDR1 and CDR2 (germline): LGHDT, YNNKEL (reference sequence).